Below, 15 T cell receptor beta chains from the same sample are listed, as sequenced in a study of identifying expanded T cells in peripheral blood. The method was immunoSEQ multiplex PCR; TCRdb's version includes in-frame clones alone and lacks a portion of them. The repertoire includes approximately 92,000 clones, about 88% of them detected once, and less than 5% sits in the top ten. The material sequenced was blood. Every receptor here comes from a person aged 18 to 75 in good health.

Only one count was recorded for this clone. The chain is built from TRBV7-6 and TRBJ2-3, with D possibly being TRBD1 (6 bases). Germline-derived CDR1 and CDR2 are SGHVS and FNYEAQ. The CDR3 is 14 amino acids. The germline V and J ends were trimmed by 5 bases and 4 bases, with 13 bases remaining between them. The CDR3 spells CASSRPGDADTQYF. CDR3 in DNA: TGTGCCAGCAGCCGCCCAGGGGATGCAGATACGCAGTATTTT.

The chain employs TRBV30 and TRBJ1-2; 10 bases align to TRBD1. This CDR3 is 15 amino acids long. V was clipped by 2 bases and J by 7 bases; unmatched bases: 10. Germline lookup yields CDR1 GTSNPN and CDR2 SVGIG (reference sequence). In nucleotides, the CDR3 is TGTGCCTGGAGTAGACCGGGACAGGGGTATGGTGGCTACACCTTC. Residues: CAWSRPGQGYGGYTF.

The chain has TRBV5-6 and TRBJ2-1; a possible D gene is TRBD1 (5 bases). The CDR3 spans 15 residues. In germline, CDR1 is SGHDT, CDR2 YYEEEE. V gave up 5 bases and J gave up 2 bases, with 14 bases separating them. The CDR3 loop is CASSRPLGPYNEQFF. CDR3 coding DNA: TGTGCCAGCAGTCGCCCCCTGGGGCCCTACAATGAGCAGTTCTTC.

This clone was counted a few times. This sequence joins TRBV7-9 and TRBJ1-2; D not resolved. CDR3 length: 13 residues. V was clipped by 5 bases and J by 0 bases, with 7 bases between them. Germline CDR1 SEHNR, CDR2 FQNEAQ (reference sequence). CDR3 protein: CASSPWTNYGYTF. The CDR3 nucleotides read TGTGCCAGCAGCCCATGGACTAACTATGGCTACACCTTC.

V usage is TRBV29-1 and J usage is TRBJ2-1, with 9 bases lining up with TRBD1. Trimming at V came to 7 bases and at J to 6 bases, leaving 1 base not matched to a gene. The CDR3 spans 11 residues. Germline V gene data show CDR1 as SQVTM and CDR2 as ANQGSEA. In nucleotides, the CDR3 is TGCAGCGCGGACAGGGGCAATGAGCAGTTCTTC. Protein sequence: CSADRGNEQFF.

The chain recombines TRBV18 with TRBJ2-3; maybe TRBD1 (5 bases). V lost 10 bases, J lost 6 bases, and 17 bases lay in between. The CDR3 is made up of 13 amino acids. Germline CDR1 KGHSH, CDR2 LQKENI. CDR3 DNA: TGTGCCAACGACGAAGGGGCATCGGATACGCAGTATTTT. Protein product: CANDEGASDTQYF.

The CDR3 here is CASKREGLSSYEQYF. CDR3 in DNA: TGTGCCAGCAAAAGGGAAGGCTTAAGTTCCTACGAGCAGTACTTC. The chain combines TRBV6-1 with TRBJ2-7; no firm D call. The CDR3 length is 15 residues. The germline V gene has CDR1 MNHNS and CDR2 SASEGT. V lost 7 bases and J 1 base, leaving 17 bases between the germline ends.

The genes are TRBV28 and TRBJ1-5; a weak D match, TRBD1 (5 bases). Trimming left V 5 bases short and J 2 bases short, with 13 bases between. Germline lookup yields CDR1 MDHEN and CDR2 SYDVKM. This CDR3 is 15 amino acids long. The CDR3 DNA reads TGTGCCAGCAGTGATACAGGTTTCGGCAATCAGCCCCAGCATTTT. It translates to CASSDTGFGNQPQHF.

V usage is TRBV4-1 and J usage is TRBJ1-6; D possibly corresponds to TRBD1 (5 bases). V lost 5 bases, J lost 10 bases, and 27 bases lay in between. This CDR3 spans 18 amino acids. Per the germline V gene, CDR1 is MGHRA and CDR2 is YSYEKL. The CDR3 DNA sequence: TGCGCCAGCAGCACCGGTCCCCTGGACATCGTTATCGGGTCACCCCTCCACTTT. Encoded protein: CASSTGPLDIVIGSPLHF.

This chain uses TRBV7-2 with TRBJ2-2; D uncertain. Trimming removed 2 bases at V and 0 bases at J, with 16 bases between. Germline V gene sequence: CDR1 SGHTA, CDR2 FQGNSA. The CDR3 is 18 residues long. The CDR3 nucleotides read TGTGCCAGCAGCTTATTGCTTTCGGAGAGTTCGAACACCGGGGAGCTGTTTTTT. This codes for CASSLLLSESSNTGELFF.

The V gene is TRBV6-1, the J gene TRBJ1-4; 10 nucleotides match TRBD1. The CDR3 runs to 16 residues. V shed 2 bases, J shed 5 bases, and the junction held 5 bases outside the gene matches. Germline assignment: CDR1 MNHNS and CDR2 SASEGT. The CDR3 region is CASSEQGTGVNEKLFF. The CDR3 coding sequence is TGTGCCAGCAGTGAACAAGGGACAGGGGTGAATGAAAAACTGTTTTTT.

The rearrangement links TRBV19 to TRBJ2-2; D not certain. Trimming stripped 9 bases from V and 8 bases from J, with 13 bases between. From germline, CDR1 is LNHDA and CDR2 SQIVND (reference sequence). The CDR3 has 12 residues. CDR3 in DNA: TGTGCCAGCCCAAAACCTACGGGGGAGCTGTTTTTT. Protein sequence: CASPKPTGELFF.

This sequence joins TRBV6-5 and TRBJ1-1; D gene unclear. The germline gives CDR1 MNHEY, CDR2 SVGAGI. V was trimmed by 0 bases and J by 1 base, leaving 12 bases between them. The CDR3 extends over 16 amino acids. The chain's CDR3 is CASSYSLINSNTEAFF. In nucleotides, the CDR3 is TGTGCCAGCAGTTACTCTCTCATCAACTCGAACACTGAAGCTTTCTTT.

This clone came up a few times. The chain has TRBV7-8 and TRBJ1-1, with D unclear. The CDR3 runs 16 residues. Trimming cost V 5 bases and J 3 bases, with 19 bases left between them. CDR1 and CDR2 from the germline V gene are SGHVS and FQNEAQ. CDR3: CASSRSRRGMDTEAFF. Here the CDR3 DNA reads TGTGCCAGCAGCCGAAGCAGGCGGGGTATGGACACTGAAGCTTTCTTT.

The CDR3 sequence: CASSPGTLDEKLFF. CDR3 nucleotides: TGCGCCAGCAGCCCTGGGACACTCGATGAAAAACTGTTTTTT. This chain joins TRBV4-3 and TRBJ1-4; a weak D match, TRBD1 (6 bases). CDR3 length equals 14 residues. The V gene's germline CDR1 is LGHNA and CDR2 YSLEER. V dropped 4 bases and J dropped 6 bases, with 12 bases sitting between them.